This T cell receptor beta chain stems from a study of breast tumors, draining lymph nodes, adjacent tissues. Study-level findings and limits: Luminal-like breast cancer showed significantly greater tumor-nontumor repertoire similarity than basal-like breast cancer did. Findings are consistent with lymph node origin and intratumoral expansion of most tumor T cells. Tumor T cell lymph node origin was a supported hypothesis, not proven. Compared with lymph nodes, tumors were less diverse; compared with nontumor tissue, more.

This clonotype was recorded a few times. Its antigen is undetermined. TCRdb redid the calling of the multiplex PCR reads with MiXCR, one entry per CDR3 protein. The data contain 150,000 to 250,000 distinct CDR3 sequences, around a third of them singletons. Breast cancer patients provided tissue from their axillary draining lymph nodes. Trimming removed 2 bases at V and 7 bases at J, with 20 bases between. CDR1 and CDR2 (germline): MDHEN, SYDVKM. This CDR3 has 16 residues. Specimen: axillary lymph node tissue. This sequence was found in a female donor with breast cancer. Some clones in this sample may be carry-over from other donors' samples. The rearrangement uses TRBV28 and TRBJ1-2, with D unclear. CDR3 protein: CASSLTLPDGPGGYTF. CDR3 nucleotide sequence: TGTGCCAGCAGTTTAACCCTCCCGGACGGACCTGGTGGCTACACCTTC.